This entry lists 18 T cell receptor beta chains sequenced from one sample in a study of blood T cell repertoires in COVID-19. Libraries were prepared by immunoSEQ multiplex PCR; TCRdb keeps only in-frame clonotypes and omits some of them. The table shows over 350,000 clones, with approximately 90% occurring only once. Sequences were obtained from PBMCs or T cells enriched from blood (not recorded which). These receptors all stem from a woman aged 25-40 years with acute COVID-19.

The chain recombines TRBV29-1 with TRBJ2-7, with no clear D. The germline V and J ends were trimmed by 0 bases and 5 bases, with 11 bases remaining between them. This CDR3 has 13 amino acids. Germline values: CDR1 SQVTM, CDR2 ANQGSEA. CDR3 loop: CSVEDLLRDEQYF. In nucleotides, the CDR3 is TGCAGCGTTGAAGATCTTTTACGCGACGAGCAGTACTTC.

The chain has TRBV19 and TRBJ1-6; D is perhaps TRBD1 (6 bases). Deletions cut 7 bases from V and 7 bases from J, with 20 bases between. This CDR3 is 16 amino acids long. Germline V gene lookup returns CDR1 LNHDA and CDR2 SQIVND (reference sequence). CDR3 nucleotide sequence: TGTGCCAGTATGGAACAGGGCAGGACGGACAATTCACCCCTCCACTTT. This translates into CASMEQGRTDNSPLHF.

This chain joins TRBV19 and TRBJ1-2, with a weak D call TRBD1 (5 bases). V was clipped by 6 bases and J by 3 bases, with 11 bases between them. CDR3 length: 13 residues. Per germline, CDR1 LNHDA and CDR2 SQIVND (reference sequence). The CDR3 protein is CASRITRDYGYTF. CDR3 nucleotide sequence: TGTGCCAGTAGAATTACCAGGGACTATGGCTACACCTTC.

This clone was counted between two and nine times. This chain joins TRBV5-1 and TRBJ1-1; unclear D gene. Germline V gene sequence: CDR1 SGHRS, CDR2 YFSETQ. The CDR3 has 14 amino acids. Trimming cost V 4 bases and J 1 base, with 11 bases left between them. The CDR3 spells CASSPSGRNTEAFF. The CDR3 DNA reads TGCGCCAGCAGCCCATCGGGTAGGAACACTGAAGCTTTCTTT.

This CDR3 reads CASSLSGGAVGTEAFF. The CDR3 DNA is TGTGCCAGCAGCTTGTCAGGGGGCGCCGTGGGCACTGAAGCTTTCTTT. This rearrangement joins TRBV5-4 to TRBJ1-1; 8 bases map to TRBD1. The CDR3 sequence is 16 residues long. Losses at the gene ends were 1 base for V and 4 bases for J; bases not matched to a gene: 9. The germline V gene encodes CDR1 SGHNT and CDR2 YYREEE (reference sequence).

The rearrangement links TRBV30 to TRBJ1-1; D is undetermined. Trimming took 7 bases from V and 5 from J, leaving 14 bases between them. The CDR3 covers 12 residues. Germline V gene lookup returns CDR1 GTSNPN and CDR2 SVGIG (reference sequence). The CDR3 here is CAYSAGKTEAFF. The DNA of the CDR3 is TGTGCCTACAGCGCGGGAAAGACTGAAGCTTTCTTT.

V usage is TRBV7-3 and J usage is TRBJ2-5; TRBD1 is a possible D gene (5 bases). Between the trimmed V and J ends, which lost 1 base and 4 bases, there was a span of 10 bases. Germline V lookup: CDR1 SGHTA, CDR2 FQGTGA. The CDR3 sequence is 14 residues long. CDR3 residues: CASSLMGRGETQYF. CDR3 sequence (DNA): TGTGCCAGCAGCTTAATGGGGCGCGGAGAGACCCAGTACTTC.

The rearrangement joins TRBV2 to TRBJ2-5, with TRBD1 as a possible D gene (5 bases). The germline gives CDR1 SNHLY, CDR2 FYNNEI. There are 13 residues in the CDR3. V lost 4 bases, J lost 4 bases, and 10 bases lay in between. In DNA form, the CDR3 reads TGTGCCAGCAGTGGCCAGGGAAGAGAGACCCAGTACTTC. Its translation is CASSGQGRETQYF.

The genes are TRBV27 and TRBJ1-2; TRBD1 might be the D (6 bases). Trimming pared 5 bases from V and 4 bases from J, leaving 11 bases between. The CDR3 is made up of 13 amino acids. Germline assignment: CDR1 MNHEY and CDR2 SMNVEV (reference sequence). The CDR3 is CASSQQGGYGYTF. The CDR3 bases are TGTGCCAGCAGTCAACAGGGTGGCTATGGCTACACCTTC.

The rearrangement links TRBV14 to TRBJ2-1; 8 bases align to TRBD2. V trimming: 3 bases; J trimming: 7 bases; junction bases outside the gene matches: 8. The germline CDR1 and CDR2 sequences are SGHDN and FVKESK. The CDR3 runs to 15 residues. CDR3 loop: CASSHYGGAWNEQFF. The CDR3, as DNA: TGTGCCAGCAGCCATTACGGGGGGGCATGGAATGAGCAGTTCTTC.

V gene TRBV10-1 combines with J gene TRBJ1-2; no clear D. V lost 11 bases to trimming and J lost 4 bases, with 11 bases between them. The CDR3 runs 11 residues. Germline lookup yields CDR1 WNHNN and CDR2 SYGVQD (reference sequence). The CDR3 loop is CAYGEVYGYTF. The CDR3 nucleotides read TGCGCCTACGGAGAGGTCTATGGCTACACCTTC.

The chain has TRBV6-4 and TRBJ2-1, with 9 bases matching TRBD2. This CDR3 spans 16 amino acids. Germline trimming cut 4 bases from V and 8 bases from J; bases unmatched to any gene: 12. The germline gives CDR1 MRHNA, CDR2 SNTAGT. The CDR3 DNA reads TGTGCCAGCAGTGCCAACCCGGGACTAGCTCTCGATGAGCAGTTCTTC. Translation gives CASSANPGLALDEQFF.

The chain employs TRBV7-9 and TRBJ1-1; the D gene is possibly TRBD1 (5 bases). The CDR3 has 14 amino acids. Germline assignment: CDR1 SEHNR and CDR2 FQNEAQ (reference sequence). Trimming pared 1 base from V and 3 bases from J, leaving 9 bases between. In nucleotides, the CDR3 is TGTGCCAGCAGCTTAGTCGACAGCGACACTGAAGCTTTCTTT. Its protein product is CASSLVDSDTEAFF.

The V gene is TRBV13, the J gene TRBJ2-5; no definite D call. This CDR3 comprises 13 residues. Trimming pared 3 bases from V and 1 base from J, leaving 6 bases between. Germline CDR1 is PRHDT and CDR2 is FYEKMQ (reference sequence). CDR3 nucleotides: TGTGCCAGCAGCTTCCCCAGCCAAGAGACCCAGTACTTC. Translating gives CASSFPSQETQYF.

The CDR3 protein is CASSHPHGGQETQYF. CDR3 sequence (DNA): TGTGCCAGCAGCCATCCCCACGGGGGACAAGAGACCCAGTACTTC. The chain uses TRBV3-1 (or the pseudogene TRBV3-2) and TRBJ2-5, with D possibly TRBD2 on 6 matching bases. This CDR3 is 15 amino acids long. Germline CDR1 LGHDT, CDR2 YNNKEL (reference sequence). V was shortened by 3 bases and J by 2 bases, with 13 bases between the two germline ends.

This chain's CDR3 is CASSVVADRDQYF. DNA of the CDR3: TGTGCCAGCAGCGTAGTAGCCGACAGGGATCAGTACTTC. V gene TRBV9 combines with J gene TRBJ2-7, with 7 bases fitting TRBD1. Germline CDR1 SGDLS, CDR2 YYNGEE. Unmatched junction bases numbered 7, after V lost 0 bases and J lost 10 bases. The CDR3 consists of 13 residues.

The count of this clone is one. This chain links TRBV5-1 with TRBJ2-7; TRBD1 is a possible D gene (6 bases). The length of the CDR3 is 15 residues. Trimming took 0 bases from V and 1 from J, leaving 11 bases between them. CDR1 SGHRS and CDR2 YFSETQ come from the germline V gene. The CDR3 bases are TGCGCCAGCAGCTTGGTTTCAGGGGAATCCTACGAGCAGTACTTC. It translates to CASSLVSGESYEQYF.

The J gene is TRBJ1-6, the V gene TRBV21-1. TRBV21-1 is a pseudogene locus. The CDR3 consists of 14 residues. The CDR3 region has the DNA TGTGCCAGCAGCCGCGGAGGGAATGTTTCACCCCTCCACTTT. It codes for CASSRGGNVSPLHF.